A single sample gave rise to the 7 T cell receptor beta chains below, sequenced in a study of naive and memory T cell subsets. Two oligonucleotides, mixed equimolar, formed the beta constant-region primer covering TRBC1 and TRBC2. Four rounds of PCR amplified the ligated cDNA using nested alpha and beta constant-region primers plus SP2. MiXCR, applied by TCRdb to the UMI-ligation and nested PCR reads, yields one record per CDR3 protein. This table holds around 110,000 distinct CDR3 sequences, around a third found once. What was sequenced was central memory CD4+ T cells from blood. Source of these receptors: a human donor in good health.

The chain recombines TRBV5-1 with TRBJ2-5; D gene uncertain. This CDR3 is built from 15 residues. V dropped 0 bases and J dropped 2 bases, with 11 bases sitting between them. The germline V gene has CDR1 SGHRS and CDR2 YFSETQ. The CDR3 DNA follows: TGCGCCAGCAGCTTGGATGGAGCATTACAAGAGACCCAGTACTTC. Amino acid sequence: CASSLDGALQETQYF.

The chain links TRBV29-1 to TRBJ2-5, with D uncertain. The ends were cut back, 4 bases at V and 5 bases at J, with 11 bases in the middle. The length of the CDR3 is 12 residues. Germline V gives CDR1 SQVTM, CDR2 ANQGSEA. CDR3 sequence: CSVGHSSETQYF. Here the CDR3 DNA reads TGCAGCGTTGGGCACTCGTCGGAGACCCAGTACTTC.

The chain employs TRBV20-1 and TRBJ1-4; no reliable D call. This CDR3 has 16 residues. The V gene lost 6 bases and the J gene lost 7 bases, with 24 bases spanning the gap. Per the germline V gene, CDR1 is DFQATT and CDR2 is SNEGSKA (reference sequence). The CDR3 coding sequence is TGCAGTGCCCGACGGGCCGACTCGGGCCGGGTTGAAAAACTGTTTTTT. This translates into CSARRADSGRVEKLFF.

V and J are TRBV18 and TRBJ1-5; maybe TRBD1 (5 bases). Germline-derived CDR1 and CDR2 are KGHSH and LQKENI. This CDR3 contains 15 residues. The V end lost 4 bases, the J end lost 0 bases, and 10 bases lay between the germline ends. The CDR3 loop reads CASSQAGYSNQPQHF. Written as DNA, the CDR3 is TGTGCCAGCTCACAAGCAGGGTATAGCAATCAGCCCCAGCATTTT.

The V call is TRBV20-1, the J call TRBJ1-1; D might be TRBD1 (5 bases). Trimming removed 0 bases from V and 7 bases from J, with 15 bases in between. This CDR3 is built from 14 residues. CDR1 is DFQATT, CDR2 SNEGSKA, per germline (reference sequence). The CDR3 sequence: CSARDPAGRFEAFF. The CDR3 DNA sequence: TGCAGTGCTAGAGACCCGGCAGGGAGATTTGAAGCTTTCTTT.

The rearrangement uses TRBV27 and TRBJ2-1; no firm D call. CDR1 MNHEY and CDR2 SMNVEV come from the germline V gene (reference sequence). The CDR3 spans 15 residues. The germline V and J ends were trimmed by 2 bases and 6 bases, with 14 bases remaining between them. In nucleotides, the CDR3 is TGTGCCAGCAGTTTACTTGGGAAAACGGTCAATGAGCAGTTCTTC. Amino acids: CASSLLGKTVNEQFF.

The chain recombines TRBV7-2 with TRBJ2-2; 7 bases match TRBD2. Germline values: CDR1 SGHTA, CDR2 FQGNSA. Trimming at V came to 5 bases and at J to 4 bases, leaving 7 bases not matched to a gene. CDR3 length: 15 residues. CDR3 coding DNA: TGTGCCAGCAGCCCCCGACGGGGGGTCACCGGGGAGCTGTTTTTT. Its translation: CASSPRRGVTGELFF.